These 9 T cell receptor beta chains came from one sample sequenced in a study of cytomegalovirus exposure and HLA in healthy donors. Vbeta (60) and Jbeta (13) primers were used in the PCR. Here immunoSEQ multiplex PCR was the method, and the copy in TCRdb shows in-frame clones only, minus some. The sample contains over 150,000 clones, approximately 75% of which appear only once. Sequences were obtained from PBMCs. All receptors come from a man aged 25 to 45 in good health and CMV-seropositive.

In this sample, this clone turned up once. This chain connects TRBV4-2 to TRBJ1-4, with 9 bases identical to TRBD1. This CDR3 has 15 residues. Germline trimming cut 5 bases from V and 5 bases from J; bases unmatched to any gene: 6. The germline gives CDR1 LGHNA, CDR2 YNFKEQ. The DNA of the CDR3 is TGTGCCAGCAGCGAACCCGGGACAGGGAATGAAAAACTGTTTTTT. Its protein product is CASSEPGTGNEKLFF.

The chain recombines TRBV7-9 with TRBJ1-2, with a possible D match to TRBD1 (5 bases). The CDR3 has 14 residues. The germline V gene has CDR1 SEHNR and CDR2 FQNEAQ (reference sequence). The germline V and J ends were trimmed by 1 base and 8 bases, with 14 bases remaining between them. CDR3 sequence reads: CASSLDRGSTGYTF. In DNA form, the CDR3 reads TGTGCCAGCAGCTTAGATAGGGGATCCACGGGCTACACCTTC.

The chain has TRBV11-3 and TRBJ2-3; D not resolved. The germline CDR1 and CDR2 sequences are SGHNT and YENEEA. This CDR3 is built from 12 residues. The V gene lost 4 bases and the J gene lost 6 bases, with 8 bases spanning the gap. The CDR3 DNA sequence: TGTGCCAGCAGCTCCTCCCCCGATACGCAGTATTTT. Amino acid sequence: CASSSSPDTQYF.

This chain uses TRBV25-1 with TRBJ2-7; TRBD1 agrees at 7 bases. V lost 4 bases, J lost 1 base, and 4 bases stayed unmatched. Germline CDR1 MGHDK, CDR2 SYGVNS. This CDR3 spans 14 amino acids. The CDR3 DNA is TGTGCCAGCAGTGCCCGACAGGGTTCCTACGAGCAGTACTTC. Its protein product is CASSARQGSYEQYF.

V usage is TRBV9 and J usage is TRBJ2-3, with 7 nucleotides matching TRBD2. V lost 4 bases to trimming and J lost 5 bases; unmatched junction nucleotides: 10. Per germline, CDR1 SGDLS and CDR2 YYNGEE. The CDR3 is 15 amino acids. The DNA of the CDR3 is TGTGCCAGCAGCCTGGGACTACTACCACAAGATACGCAGTATTTT. It is translated as CASSLGLLPQDTQYF.

The rearrangement uses TRBV29-1 and TRBJ2-7; a possible D gene is TRBD1 (5 bases). Germline CDR1 SQVTM, CDR2 ANQGSEA. This CDR3 contains 13 residues. Trimming stripped 4 bases from V and 3 bases from J, with 13 bases between. CDR3 residues: CSVVMAGNYEQYF. CDR3 in DNA: TGCAGCGTTGTTATGGCAGGGAACTACGAGCAGTACTTC.

CDR3 in amino acids: CASSNSGAQPGDTQYF. CDR3 coding DNA: TGTGCCAGCAGCAACAGCGGGGCCCAACCGGGGGATACGCAGTATTTT. This rearrangement joins TRBV7-9 to TRBJ2-3, with 7 bases matching TRBD2. The trim removed 5 bases at V and 6 bases at J, leaving 14 bases unmatched. The CDR3 sequence is 16 residues long. CDR1 and CDR2 (germline): SEHNR, FQNEAQ (reference sequence).

V and J are TRBV7-3 and TRBJ2-1; D uncertain. CDR1 and CDR2 (germline): SGHTA, FQGTGA. The CDR3 runs 11 residues. Trimming shortened V by 5 bases and J by 5 bases, and 4 bases separated the two germline ends. The CDR3 protein is CASSLDNEQFF. CDR3 nucleotide sequence: TGTGCCAGCAGCCTAGACAATGAGCAGTTCTTC. Full variable domain (missing parts from reference TRBV7-3 and TRBJ2-1): GAGVSQTPSNKVTEKGKYVELRCDPISGHTALYWYRQSLGQGPEFLIYFQGTGAADDSGLPNDRFFAVRPEGSVSTLKIQRTERGDSAVYLCASSLDNEQFFGPGTRLTVL.

This clone showed up just once. This sequence joins TRBV12-5 and TRBJ1-5, with 12 bases fitting TRBD1. Losses at the gene ends were 2 bases for V and 8 bases for J; bases not matched to a gene: 7. Per the germline V gene, CDR1 is LGHNT and CDR2 is FRNRAP. This CDR3 region has 16 residues. The CDR3 sequence is CASGLRGTGGDEPQHF. CDR3 nucleotides: TGTGCTAGTGGTTTGAGAGGGACAGGGGGCGATGAGCCCCAGCATTTT.